A selection of T cell receptor beta chains follows, all from one sample in a study of regulatory T cells in long-lasting Graves disease. Via MiXCR, TCRdb re-called the multiplex PCR reads, giving one row per CDR3 protein. The sample has under 300,000 distinct CDR3 sequences; 20% to 25% are singletons. Here the sequenced sample was peripheral blood mononuclear cells (PBMCs), taken at new diagnosis, from a patient treated with antithyroid drugs. The receptors stem from a female donor with Graves disease. The CDR3 runs from the conserved cysteine through the conserved F or W. The order of the fields is CDR3 protein, CDR3 DNA, J gene, clone size, V gene, D gene. The D gene is left open where the match is weak. Clone sizes are given selectively: once, few, many, or a class where the clone is expanded.

CSARGDAGVTEAFF | TGCAGTGCTAGAGGGGATGCAGGGGTAACTGAAGCTTTCTTT | TRBJ1-1 | many | TRBV20-1 | NA
CASNPRRGTYEQYF | TGTGCCAGCAACCCAAGGAGGGGGACCTACGAGCAGTACTTC | TRBJ2-7 | many | TRBV7-2 | NA
CAVQGSNEKLFF | TGTGCCGTACAGGGTTCTAATGAAAAACTGTTTTTT | TRBJ1-4 | many | TRBV28 | NA
CAWSKGPGLGNTIYF | TGTGCCTGGAGTAAGGGGCCAGGGCTCGGAAACACCATATATTTT | TRBJ1-3 | NA | TRBV30 | NA
CSARDSRRGGRGGETQYF | TGCAGTGCTAGAGATTCTAGACGGGGTGGCCGAGGGGGAGAGACCCAGTACTTC | TRBJ2-5 | many | TRBV20-1 | NA
CASSFGRQETQYF | TGTGCCAGCAGTTTCGGCAGGCAAGAGACCCAGTACTTC | TRBJ2-5 | many | TRBV28 | NA
CASSFYICSGGPRYEQYF | NA | TRBJ2-7 | NA | TRBV11-1 | NA
CAWSVPAYNEQFF | TGTGCCTGGAGTGTACCGGCTTACAATGAGCAGTTCTTC | TRBJ2-1 | NA | TRBV30 | NA
CAWTGAGQGTPYEQYF | TGTGCCTGGACCGGGGCGGGACAGGGAACCCCCTACGAGCAGTACTTC | TRBJ2-7 | NA | TRBV30 | TRBD1
CATQDVNSPLHF | TGTGCCACCCAGGACGTGAATTCACCCCTCCACTTT | TRBJ1-6 | many | TRBV6-2/TRBV6-3 | NA
CAISESVGGTSGKVGSYNEQFF | TGTGCCATCAGTGAGTCGGTCGGGGGGACTAGCGGGAAAGTTGGCTCCTACAATGAGCAGTTCTTC | TRBJ2-1 | NA | TRBV10-3 | TRBD2
CASRRVRSGANVLTF | TGTGCCAGCAGACGAGTACGCTCTGGGGCCAACGTCCTGACTTTC | TRBJ2-6 | NA | TRBV6-2/TRBV6-3 | NA
CASSPRTGLAKNIQYF | TGTGCCAGCAGCCCCAGGACAGGGCTGGCCAAAAACATTCAGTACTTC | TRBJ2-4 | many | TRBV13 | TRBD1
CASSLGALTSGSSNEQFF | TGTGCCAGCAGCTTAGGGGCTTTGACTAGCGGGAGCAGTAATGAGCAGTTCTTC | TRBJ2-1 | NA | TRBV7-8 | TRBD2
CASSLAGALGTQYF | TGTGCCAGCAGCCTAGCGGGAGCTTTGGGGACCCAGTACTTC | TRBJ2-5 | NA | TRBV12-3/TRBV12-4 | TRBD2
CASSQDGGRGYSPLHF | TGTGCCAGCAGCCAAGACGGCGGACGGGGGTATTCACCCCTCCACTTT | TRBJ1-6 | many | TRBV14 | NA
CASSPYGETQYF | TGTGCCAGCAGTCCTTATGGCGAGACCCAGTACTTC | TRBJ2-5 | NA | TRBV25-1 | NA
CAGSLRQNTEAFF | TGTGCCGGCAGCTTACGCCAGAACACTGAAGCTTTCTTT | TRBJ1-1 | NA | TRBV7-9 | NA
CASSYEDSNQPQHF | TGTGCCAGCAGTTACGAGGATAGCAATCAGCCCCAGCATTTT | TRBJ1-5 | NA | TRBV6-1 | NA
CASNNMRTSGVNEQFF | TGTGCCAGCAACAACATGAGGACTAGCGGGGTTAATGAGCAGTTCTTC | TRBJ2-1 | NA | TRBV27 | TRBD2
CASSYSSREVLTGQETQYF | TGTGCCAGCAGTTACTCGAGTAGGGAGGTGCTGACCGGGCAAGAGACCCAGTACTTC | TRBJ2-5 | many | TRBV6-5 | NA
CASSQPDRARNYGYTF | TGTGCCAGCAGCCAGCCCGATCGAGCTCGAAACTATGGCTACACCTTC | TRBJ1-2 | many | TRBV3-1 | NA
CSAKSGTGGSPLHF | TGCAGTGCTAAATCCGGGACAGGGGGTTCACCCCTCCACTTT | TRBJ1-6 | many | TRBV20-1 | TRBD1